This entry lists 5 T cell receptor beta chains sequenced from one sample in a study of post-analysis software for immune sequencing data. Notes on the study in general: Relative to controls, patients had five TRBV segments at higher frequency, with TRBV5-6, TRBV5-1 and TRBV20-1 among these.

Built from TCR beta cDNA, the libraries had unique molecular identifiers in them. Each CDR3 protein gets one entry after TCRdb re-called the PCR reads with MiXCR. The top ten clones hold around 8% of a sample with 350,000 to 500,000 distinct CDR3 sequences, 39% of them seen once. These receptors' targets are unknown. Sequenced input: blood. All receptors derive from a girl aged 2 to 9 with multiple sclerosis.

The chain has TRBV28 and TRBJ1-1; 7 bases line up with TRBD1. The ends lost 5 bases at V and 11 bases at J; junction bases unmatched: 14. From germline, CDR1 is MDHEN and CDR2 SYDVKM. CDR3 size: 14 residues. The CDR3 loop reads CASSLSTGLRGAFF. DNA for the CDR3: TGTGCCAGCAGTCTCTCGACAGGGTTAAGGGGGGCTTTCTTT. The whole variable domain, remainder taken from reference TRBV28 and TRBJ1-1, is DVKVTQSSRYLVKRTGEKVFLECVQDMDHENMFWYRQDPGLGLRLIYFSYDVKMKEKGDIPEGYSVSREKKERFSLILESASTNQTSMYLCASSLSTGLRGAFFGQGTRLTVV.

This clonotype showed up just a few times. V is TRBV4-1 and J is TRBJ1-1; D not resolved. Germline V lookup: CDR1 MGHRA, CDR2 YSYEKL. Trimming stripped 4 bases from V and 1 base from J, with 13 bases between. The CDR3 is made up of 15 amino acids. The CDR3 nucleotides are TGCGCCAGCAGCCCCCAACTAACACCGAACACTGAAGCTTTCTTT. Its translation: CASSPQLTPNTEAFF.

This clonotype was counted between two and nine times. The CDR3 is CASSESDRAFF. The CDR3 DNA follows: TGTGCCAGCAGTGAATCGGATAGGGCTTTCTTT. The chain is built from TRBV6-6 and TRBJ1-1; no definite D call. Germline V gene data show CDR1 as MNHNY and CDR2 as SVGAGI (reference sequence). V was trimmed by 5 bases and J by 11 bases, leaving 12 bases between them. CDR3 length equals 11 residues.

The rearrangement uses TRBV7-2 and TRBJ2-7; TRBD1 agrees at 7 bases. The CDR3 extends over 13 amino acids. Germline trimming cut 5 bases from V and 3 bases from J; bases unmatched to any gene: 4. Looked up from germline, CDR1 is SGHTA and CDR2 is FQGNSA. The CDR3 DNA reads TGTGCCAGCAGCACCCCAGGGGGCTACGAGCAGTACTTC. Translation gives CASSTPGGYEQYF.

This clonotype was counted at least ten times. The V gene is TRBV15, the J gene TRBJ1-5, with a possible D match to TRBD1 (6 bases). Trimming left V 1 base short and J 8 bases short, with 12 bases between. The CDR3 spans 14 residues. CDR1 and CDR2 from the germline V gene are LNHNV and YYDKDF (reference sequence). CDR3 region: CATSRVGTFEPQHF. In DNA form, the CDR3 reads TGTGCCACCAGCAGAGTTGGGACATTTGAGCCCCAGCATTTT. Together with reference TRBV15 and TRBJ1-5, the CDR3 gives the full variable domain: DAMVIQNPRYQVTQFGKPVTLSCSQTLNHNVMYWYQQKSSQAPKLLFHYYDKDFNNEADTPDNFQSRRPNTSFCFLDIRSPGLGDTAMYLCATSRVGTFEPQHFGDGTRLSIL.